The clone carrying this T cell receptor (beta chain) was counted between two and nine times. The authors reverse transcribed roughly 0.5 to 1 ug RNA with random hexamers. TCRdb ran MiXCR on the immunoSEQ multiplex PCR reads and lists one entry per CDR3 protein. The sample lists a few hundred thousand distinct CDR3 sequences, roughly 90% seen once, with roughly 0.2% in the top ten. The patients serving as multiple sclerosis controls were treatment-naive. They had stable or active relapsing-remitting disease and fulfilled revised McDonald criteria. Isolation of CD8+ and CD4+ T cells was performed negatively, whereas enrichment of TEMRA cells was done by FACS. The V and J ends lost 5 bases and 2 bases, in that order; junction bases with no gene match: 2. There are 14 residues in the CDR3. Germline V gene data show CDR1 as MNHEY and CDR2 as SMNVEV (reference sequence). This sample stems from a study of CD8 T cells in Susac syndrome.

The sequenced sample consisted of CD8+ T cells from PBMCs. The chain links TRBV27 to TRBJ2-1, with 8 nucleotides matching TRBD1. This sequence was found in a human donor with multiple sclerosis. The CDR3 region is CASSQTGAYNEQFF. The CDR3 DNA sequence: TGTGCCAGCAGTCAGACAGGGGCCTACAATGAGCAGTTCTTC.